This T cell receptor beta chain was profiled in a study of blood T cells in healthy people across ages. This CDR3 spans 14 amino acids. Germline V lookup: CDR1 SGHRS, CDR2 YFSETQ. Trimming pared 5 bases from V and 3 bases from J, leaving 14 bases between. The second PCR ran roughly 7 to 12 cycles with a sample-barcoded 5' primer and J-beta primers. A single record per CDR3 protein comes from TCRdb applying MiXCR to the 5' RACE reads. There are approximately 1.5 million distinct CDR3 sequences in the sample; around 35% occur only once, and about 11% lies in the top ten. This receptor was obtained from a woman in her twenties or thirties in good health. The chain joins TRBV5-1 to TRBJ1-2; D possibly corresponds to TRBD1 (6 bases). Sequences were obtained from blood. For the CDR3, the DNA is TGCGCCAGCAGTCGACAGGAGCAGTACTATGGCTACACCTTC. Translating gives CASSRQEQYYGYTF.